This entry concerns a single TCR beta chain. Measured with immunoSEQ multiplex PCR; TCRdb has only the in-frame clones, and not every one. This table has roughly 150,000 clones, 85% appearing once. This sample stems from a study of cytomegalovirus exposure and HLA in healthy donors. V dropped 5 bases and J dropped 5 bases, with 18 bases sitting between them. The CDR3 contains 14 residues. Germline V lookup: CDR1 GTSNPN, CDR2 SVGIG (reference sequence). The clonotype comes from a man under 40 in good health and CMV-seropositive. The sequenced material came from PBMCs. The V gene is TRBV30, the J gene TRBJ1-2; a possible D gene is TRBD1 (6 bases). CDR3 amino acids: CAWETEGVRYGYTF. For the CDR3, the DNA is TGTGCCTGGGAGACCGAGGGGGTTAGGTATGGCTACACCTTC.